This TCR beta chain was documented in a study of beta chain features in type 1 diabetes. The study's findings and limits: When VDJ junctions were examined, type 1 diabetes patients showed fewer insertions and more deletions. Patients' naive, central memory and regulatory TCRB repertoires appeared more alike than those of healthy donors. Shortening of TCRB CDR3s, moderate but significant, appeared in all four CD4+ subsets of Type 1 diabetes patients.

Germline V gene sequence: CDR1 SGHDN, CDR2 FVKESK. The CDR3 spans 13 residues. The V end lost 0 bases, the J end lost 4 bases, and 4 bases lay between the germline ends. cDNA synthesis used the whole RNA isolate, giving expressed TCRB sequences. TCRdb's copy holds only in-frame clones and misses some; the assay was immunoSEQ multiplex PCR. The data hold 300,000 to 450,000 clones, with roughly 9.8% observed a single time. This clone was observed a few times. Its matching antigen is unknown. The V call is TRBV14, the J call TRBJ1-3; the D is unclear. Source material: central memory CD4+ T cells from blood. The TCR originated in a man younger than 40 with type 1 diabetes. CDR3 coding DNA: TGTGCCAGCAGCCAAGATCGGGGAAACACCATATATTTT. Amino acids: CASSQDRGNTIYF.